One sample yielded the 24 T cell receptor beta chains listed below, sequenced in a study of T cells in Graves' hyperthyroidism and ophthalmopathy. Amplification of TCR beta CDR3 regions was performed using RNA transcripts as template. The HTBI set primed first-round TCR CDR3 RT-PCR. TCRdb called the multiplex PCR reads again in MiXCR, with one record for every CDR3 protein. The sample consists of 550,000 to 700,000 distinct CDR3 sequences, around 46% of them appearing once. Source material: peripheral blood or thyroid tissue (not recorded which). The receptors here all came from an adult woman with Graves' disease, either hyperthyroidism or ophthalmopathy (not recorded which).

The genes are TRBV19 and TRBJ1-2, with a possible D match to TRBD1 (6 bases). The CDR3 contains 15 residues. V was shortened by 4 bases and J by 1 base, with 13 bases between the two germline ends. Looked up from germline, CDR1 is LNHDA and CDR2 is SQIVND (reference sequence). The CDR3 protein is CASSTPDSLNYGYTF. CDR3 DNA sequence: TGTGCCAGTAGTACCCCGGACAGCCTTAACTATGGCTACACCTTC.

This clonotype has more than one count but fewer than ten. V and J are TRBV7-3 and TRBJ1-2; 8 nucleotides line up with TRBD1. The CDR3 is made up of 13 amino acids. Trimming removed 5 bases from V and 8 bases from J; junction bases left unmatched: 7. Germline CDR1 reads SGHTA; CDR2 reads FQGTGA. CDR3 in amino acids: CASSTEQGGGYTF. In DNA form, the CDR3 reads TGTGCCAGCAGCACCGAACAGGGGGGAGGCTACACCTTC.

With regard to this clonotype: The junction differs from germline at one of its ends, possibly a read error. The chain uses TRBV14 and TRBJ2-1; D not resolved. The CDR3 extends over 10 amino acids. Germline CDR1 SGHDN, CDR2 FVKESK. CDR3 region: CASSQRVPPF. CDR3 DNA sequence: TGTGCCAGCAGCCAAAGAGTCCCCCCTTTC.

The chain combines TRBV24-1 with TRBJ1-6, with 9 bases aligning to TRBD1. The CDR3 extends over 15 amino acids. The germline V gene has CDR1 KGHDR and CDR2 SFDVKD. The V and J ends lost 4 bases and 7 bases, in that order; junction bases with no gene match: 4. Here the CDR3 DNA reads TGTGCCACCAGTGACCCACAGGGGGCCAATTCACCCCTCCACTTT. Translating it yields CATSDPQGANSPLHF.

V and J are TRBV29-1 and TRBJ2-5; D uncertain. With 7 bases removed from V and 3 bases from J, the gap between germline ends came to 12 bases. CDR1 is SQVTM, CDR2 ANQGSEA, per germline. The CDR3 is 12 residues long. The CDR3 DNA sequence: TGCAGCGGGCTAGGTTTAGAAGAGACCCAGTACTTC. This gives the protein CSGLGLEETQYF. The complete variable domain, with remaining parts taken from reference TRBV29-1 and TRBJ2-5, reads SAVISQKPSRDICQRGTSLTIQCQVDSQVTMMFWYRQQPGQSLTLIATANQGSEATYESGFVIDKFPISRPNLTFSTLTVSNMSPEDSSIYLCSGLGLEETQYFGPGTRLLVL.

This sequence joins TRBV29-1 and TRBJ2-7, with TRBD2 as a possible D gene (5 bases). This CDR3 is 11 amino acids long. CDR1 SQVTM and CDR2 ANQGSEA come from the germline V gene. The CDR3 sequence: CTPPGSYEQYF. DNA of the CDR3: TGCACCCCCCCGGGGAGCTACGAGCAGTACTTC.

The sample holds a few counts of this clonotype. The rearrangement joins TRBV6-5 to TRBJ2-5; 7 nucleotides line up with TRBD2. The CDR3 consists of 13 residues. From germline, CDR1 is MNHEY and CDR2 SVGAGI. The CDR3 DNA follows: TGTGCTAATGGTCCGGCGGGAGTGGAGACCCAGTACTTC. Translating it yields CANGPAGVETQYF.

The chain uses TRBV29-1 and TRBJ1-1, with D uncertain. The CDR3 totals 14 residues. Germline-derived CDR1 and CDR2 are SQVTM and ANQGSEA. V was clipped by 1 base and J by 2 bases, with 11 bases between them. DNA for the CDR3: TGCAGCGTTGAAGTAAAGGGCAGAAACACTGAAGCTTTCTTT. It translates to CSVEVKGRNTEAFF.

This clonotype was seen a single time. The V and J genes are TRBV5-1 and TRBJ2-7, with TRBD1 matching over 7 bases. The CDR3 totals 15 residues. The V gene's germline CDR1 is SGHRS and CDR2 YFSETQ. J was trimmed by 2 bases and V by 0 bases; bases with no gene match: 5. In DNA form, the CDR3 reads TGCGCCAGCAGCTTGGCGAGGGACAGCCCCTACGAGCAGTACTTC. Its protein is CASSLARDSPYEQYF.

The genes are TRBV7-8 and TRBJ2-2; TRBD2 matches 11 bases. V trimming: 2 bases; J trimming: 12 bases; junction bases outside the gene matches: 14. The CDR3 sequence is 17 residues long. Germline V gene lookup returns CDR1 SGHVS and CDR2 FQNEAQ. The CDR3 coding sequence is TGTGCCAGCAGCTTATTAGCGGGAGGGCCGCCCGGTGCTAAGCTGTTTTTT. Protein product: CASSLLAGGPPGAKLFF.

The chain uses TRBV7-9 and TRBJ2-7, with D possibly TRBD2 on 5 matching bases. Germline V CDR1 and CDR2: SEHNR, FQNEAQ (reference sequence). This CDR3 has 15 residues. Trimming pared 2 bases from V and 3 bases from J, leaving 14 bases between. Here the CDR3 DNA reads TGTGCCAGCAGCTTATGGTTCGACTATGGCTACGAGCAGTACTTC. Encoded protein: CASSLWFDYGYEQYF.

This clonotype was counted many times. The chain has TRBV7-2 and TRBJ1-5; 7 bases line up with TRBD1. V gave up 4 bases and J gave up 4 bases; unmatched junction bases: 4. The CDR3 totals 14 residues. Per the germline V gene, CDR1 is SGHTA and CDR2 is FQGNSA. This chain's CDR3 is CASSSTGPNQPQHF. The CDR3 nucleotides read TGTGCCAGCAGCTCGACAGGGCCTAATCAGCCCCAGCATTTT. Together with reference TRBV7-2 and TRBJ1-5, the CDR3 gives the full variable domain: GAGVSQSPSNKVTEKGKDVELRCDPISGHTALYWYRQSLGQGLEFLIYFQGNSAPDKSGLPSDRFSAERTGGSVSTLTIQRTQQEDSAVYLCASSSTGPNQPQHFGDGTRLSIL.

The chain employs TRBV11-2 and TRBJ2-2; D is possibly TRBD2 (7 bases). V lost 1 base and J lost 7, with 22 bases in between. The CDR3 spans 18 residues. The germline V gene has CDR1 SGHAT and CDR2 FQNNGV. Written as DNA, the CDR3 is TGTGCCAGCAGCTTAGGAGCGGGACACGGCTTACAGGGCGGGGAGCTGTTTTTT. It specifies CASSLGAGHGLQGGELFF.

V and J are TRBV7-2 and TRBJ2-7, with 7 nucleotides matching TRBD1. The V gene end was trimmed by 4 bases and the J gene end by 2 bases; junction bases not matched to a gene: 11. CDR1 and CDR2 from the germline V gene are SGHTA and FQGNSA. The CDR3 extends over 16 amino acids. The CDR3 here is CASSSPSSGTAYEQYF. The CDR3 DNA reads TGTGCCAGCAGCTCTCCCTCTTCGGGGACAGCCTACGAGCAGTACTTC. The whole variable domain, remainder taken from reference TRBV7-2 and TRBJ2-7, is GAGVSQSPSNKVTEKGKDVELRCDPISGHTALYWYRQSLGQGLEFLIYFQGNSAPDKSGLPSDRFSAERTGGSVSTLTIQRTQQEDSAVYLCASSSPSSGTAYEQYFGPGTRLTVT.

This clonotype was recorded at least ten times. V and J are TRBV2 and TRBJ1-4; possible D gene TRBD1, 6 bases. CDR1 SNHLY and CDR2 FYNNEI come from the germline V gene. The ends were cut back, 8 bases at V and 8 bases at J, with 12 bases in the middle. This CDR3 is 12 amino acids long. CDR3: CASLGGYEKLFF. DNA of the CDR3: TGTGCCAGCTTGGGGGGCTACGAAAAACTGTTTTTT.

The table lists this clonotype with a few counts. The V gene is TRBV28, the J gene TRBJ2-5; 14 bases map to TRBD2. The CDR3 runs 18 residues. V shed 4 bases, J shed 3 bases, and the junction held 10 bases outside the gene matches. From germline, CDR1 is MDHEN and CDR2 SYDVKM. CDR3 protein: CASSSAPRLAGGEETQYF. In DNA form, the CDR3 reads TGTGCCAGCAGTTCCGCCCCTCGACTAGCGGGAGGGGAAGAGACCCAGTACTTC.

This chain joins TRBV20-1 and TRBJ1-1, with D perhaps matching TRBD1 (5 bases). The CDR3 spans 15 residues. Trimming took 5 bases from V and 5 from J, leaving 21 bases between them. Germline-derived CDR1 and CDR2 are DFQATT and SNEGSKA (reference sequence). In nucleotides, the CDR3 is TGCAGTGCTCCAAAAAGCGGGGGAGTTGGAACTGAAGCTTTCTTT. This translates into CSAPKSGGVGTEAFF.

The sample holds many counts of this clonotype. The J gene is TRBJ2-7, the V gene TRBV7-8; D not resolved. CDR1 SGHVS and CDR2 FQNEAQ come from the germline V gene. The V end lost 3 bases, the J end lost 3 bases, and 12 bases lay between the germline ends. The CDR3 spans 14 residues. The CDR3 reads CASSFQTRLYEQYF. The DNA for the CDR3 is TGTGCCAGCAGCTTCCAGACACGCCTCTACGAGCAGTACTTC.

This clonotype was seen only a few times. The chain couples TRBV29-1 to TRBJ2-5; no definite D call. Trimming removed 4 bases from V and 1 base from J, with 7 bases in between. Germline CDR1 is SQVTM and CDR2 is ANQGSEA. The CDR3 has 12 residues. CDR3 loop: CSVATAQETQYF. The CDR3 coding sequence is TGCAGCGTTGCGACGGCCCAAGAGACCCAGTACTTC.

This clonotype appeared a few times. V is TRBV9 and J is TRBJ2-3, with D maybe TRBD1 (6 bases). The germline CDR1 and CDR2 sequences are SGDLS and YYNGEE. V gave up 4 bases and J gave up 3 bases, with 9 bases separating them. The CDR3 is 13 amino acids. The chain's CDR3 is CASSITGTDTQYF. The DNA of the CDR3 is TGTGCCAGCAGCATTACAGGGACAGATACGCAGTATTTT. The full variable domain, in which reference TRBV9 and TRBJ2-3 provide the parts outside the CDR3, is DSGVTQTPKHLITATGQRVTLRCSPRSGDLSVYWYQQSLDQGLQFLIQYYNGEERAKGNILERFSAQQFPDLHSELNLSSLELGDSALYFCASSITGTDTQYFGPGTRLTVL.

This chain uses TRBV10-3 with TRBJ1-5, with D hard to call. V was shortened by 2 bases and J by 1 base, with 3 bases between the two germline ends. The germline V gene has CDR1 ENHRY and CDR2 SYGVKD. The CDR3 sequence is 13 residues long. CDR3 protein: CAISELSNQPQHF. CDR3 sequence (DNA): TGTGCCATCAGTGAGCTGAGCAATCAGCCCCAGCATTTT.

This clonotype showed up many times. The chain recombines TRBV20-1 with TRBJ1-2; unclear D gene. CDR1 DFQATT and CDR2 SNEGSKA come from the germline V gene (reference sequence). The CDR3 loop spans 17 amino acids. Trimming pared 6 bases from V and 4 bases from J, leaving 27 bases between. This CDR3 is CSAHAESRPLKRYGYTF. CDR3 nucleotide sequence: TGCAGTGCCCACGCTGAGAGTCGACCCCTCAAGCGCTATGGCTACACCTTC.

This clonotype was counted at least ten times. This may come from a read error, since a much larger clone is one base off. This chain uses TRBV29-1 with TRBJ2-7, with D maybe TRBD2 (7 bases). The germline V and J ends were trimmed by 4 bases and 7 bases, with 14 bases remaining between them. CDR1 and CDR2 (germline): SQVTM, ANQGSEA. The CDR3 has 12 residues. The CDR3 bases are TGCAGCGTTGTTTCAGCGGGACATGAGCAGTACTTC. It codes for CSVVSAGHEQYF.

V gene TRBV20-1 combines with J gene TRBJ2-2; the D gene could be TRBD1 or TRBD2 (5 bases each). From germline, CDR1 is DFQATT and CDR2 SNEGSKA (reference sequence). This CDR3 has 15 amino acids. V shed 6 bases and J shed 1 base, with 15 bases lying between them. The CDR3 reads CSAHAGTQNTGELFF. Written as DNA, the CDR3 is TGCAGTGCACACGCCGGGACGCAGAACACCGGGGAGCTGTTTTTT.